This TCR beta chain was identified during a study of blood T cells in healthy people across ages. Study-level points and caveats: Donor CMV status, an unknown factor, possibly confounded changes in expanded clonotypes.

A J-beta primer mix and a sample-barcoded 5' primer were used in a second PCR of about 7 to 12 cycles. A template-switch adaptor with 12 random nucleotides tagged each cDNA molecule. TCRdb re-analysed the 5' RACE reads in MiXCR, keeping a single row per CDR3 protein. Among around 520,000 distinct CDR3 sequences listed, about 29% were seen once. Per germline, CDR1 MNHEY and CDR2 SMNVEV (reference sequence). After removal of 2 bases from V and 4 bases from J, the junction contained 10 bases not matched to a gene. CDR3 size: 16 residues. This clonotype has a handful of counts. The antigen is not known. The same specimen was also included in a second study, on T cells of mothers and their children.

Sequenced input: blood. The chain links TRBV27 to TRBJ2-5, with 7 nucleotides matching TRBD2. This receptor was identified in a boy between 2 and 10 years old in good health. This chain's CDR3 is CASSLKRLAPRETQYF. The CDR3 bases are TGTGCCAGCAGTTTAAAGCGACTAGCCCCGCGAGAGACCCAGTACTTC.